The 29 T cell receptor beta chains below were found in one sample sequenced in a study of OX40 agonist ivuxolimab in advanced cancers. Sequencing used immunoSEQ multiplex PCR; TCRdb keeps in-frame clones, though not all of them. The sample has 70,000 to 75,000 clones; roughly 92% are singletons. The sample consisted of CD4+ or CD8+ T cells sorted from blood, taken in a trial of the OX40 agonist ivuxolimab. All receptors come from an adult with an advanced solid tumor such as melanoma, head and neck, liver or kidney cancer.

The J gene is TRBJ1-3, the V gene TRBV14; D is unclear. Germline V gene data show CDR1 as SGHDN and CDR2 as FVKESK. The CDR3 contains 12 residues. The germline V and J ends were trimmed by 8 bases and 3 bases, with 8 bases remaining between them. CDR3 amino acids: CASGFDGNTIYF. Here the CDR3 DNA reads TGTGCCAGCGGGTTTGATGGAAACACCATATATTTT. Using reference TRBV14 and TRBJ1-3 for the parts outside the CDR3, the full variable domain is EAGVTQFPSHSVIEKGQTVTLRCDPISGHDNLYWYRRVMGKEIKFLLHFVKESKQDESGMPNNRFLAERTGGTYSTLKVQPAELEDSGVYFCASGFDGNTIYFGEGSWLTVV.

DNA for the CDR3: TGTGCCAGCAGCCAAGACCGGAACACTGAAGCTTTCTTT. This codes for CASSQDRNTEAFF. The chain is built from TRBV14 and TRBJ1-1, with no clear D. The CDR3 is 13 amino acids. V was cut by 0 bases and J by 1 base, with 3 bases left in between. Germline values: CDR1 SGHDN, CDR2 FVKESK.

V is TRBV10-3 and J is TRBJ2-7; no clear D gene. Germline V CDR1 and CDR2: ENHRY, SYGVKD. Trimming pared 3 bases from V and 0 bases from J, leaving 6 bases between. The CDR3 spans 13 residues. CDR3 residues: CAISDFGSYEQYF. CDR3 coding DNA: TGTGCCATCAGTGATTTTGGCTCCTACGAGCAGTACTTC.

V and J are TRBV27 and TRBJ2-5, with D tentatively TRBD2 (5 bases). CDR1 is MNHEY and CDR2 is SMNVEV in the germline V gene (reference sequence). This CDR3 is built from 14 residues. Trimming removed 5 bases from V and 5 bases from J, with 15 bases in between. DNA for the CDR3: TGTGCCAGCAGTCCCTATAGAAGGAGGGAGACCCAGTACTTC. It translates to CASSPYRRRETQYF.

The CDR3 nucleotides are TGTGCCAGCAGCTCTCTAGCGGGAGGCTACGAGCAGTACTTC. This translates into CASSSLAGGYEQYF. The chain is built from TRBV6-5 and TRBJ2-7; 11 bases are a match to TRBD2. Germline V gene sequence: CDR1 MNHEY, CDR2 SVGAGI. This CDR3 has 14 amino acids. With V trimmed by 6 bases and J by 3 bases, 4 bases remained unmatched.

This clone is a singleton in its sample. The genes are TRBV9 and TRBJ1-1; TRBD1 might be the D (5 bases). CDR1 and CDR2 from the germline V gene are SGDLS and YYNGEE. Trimming removed 0 bases from V and 5 bases from J, with 17 bases in between. The CDR3 runs to 16 residues. CDR3 residues: CASSVVGGGPGTEAFF. The CDR3 DNA is TGTGCCAGCAGCGTAGTCGGGGGTGGACCGGGGACTGAAGCTTTCTTT.

V is TRBV5-8 and J is TRBJ2-7; D not certain. This CDR3 has 13 amino acids. Germline CDR1 and CDR2: SGHTS and YDEGEE. With 4 bases removed from V and 2 bases from J, the gap between germline ends came to 10 bases. In DNA form, the CDR3 reads TGTGCCAGCAGCCCATGGAGTACCTACGAGCAGTACTTC. Its translation is CASSPWSTYEQYF.

The chain recombines TRBV7-6 with TRBJ2-3, with D unclear. The V gene lost 1 base and the J gene lost 5 bases, with 13 bases spanning the gap. Per germline, CDR1 SGHVS and CDR2 FNYEAQ. The CDR3 loop spans 15 amino acids. The CDR3 DNA follows: TGTGCCAGCAGCTTAGGAGCGATAGCAGGAGATACGCAGTATTTT. Protein product: CASSLGAIAGDTQYF.

J is TRBJ2-7 and V is TRBV5-4, with a possible D match to TRBD2 (6 bases). V dropped 4 bases and J dropped 3 bases, with 11 bases sitting between them. The CDR3 length is 13 residues. The germline gives CDR1 SGHNT, CDR2 YYREEE (reference sequence). CDR3 amino acids: CASSTEGNYEQYF. The CDR3 nucleotides are TGTGCCAGCAGCACGGAGGGGAACTACGAGCAGTACTTC.

The chain has TRBV7-8 and TRBJ2-5; weak D call: TRBD2 (7 bases). Per germline, CDR1 SGHVS and CDR2 FQNEAQ. V lost 3 bases and J lost 5, with 13 bases in between. The CDR3 length is 14 residues. The CDR3 reads CASSFRGAGETQYF. In DNA form, the CDR3 reads TGTGCCAGCAGCTTCCGGGGGGCTGGGGAGACCCAGTACTTC.

This chain uses TRBV5-4 with TRBJ2-3; 9 bases map to TRBD2. V was pared by 2 bases and J by 1 base, with 2 bases of the junction left unmatched. The CDR3 length is 15 residues. Germline V lookup: CDR1 SGHNT, CDR2 YYREEE (reference sequence). The CDR3 DNA sequence: TGTGCCAGCAGCTTCCCTAGCGGGGGCACAGATACGCAGTATTTT. Encoded protein: CASSFPSGGTDTQYF.

The CDR3 sequence: CSARPTEAFF. The CDR3 DNA sequence: TGCAGTGCCAGGCCGACTGAAGCTTTCTTT. The genes are TRBV20-1 and TRBJ1-1; D is ambiguous. The CDR3 consists of 10 residues. Germline CDR1 and CDR2: DFQATT and SNEGSKA (reference sequence). V lost 6 bases and J lost 5, with 7 bases in between.

The genes are TRBV2 and TRBJ2-5; 8 bases line up with TRBD1. The junction had 9 bases not matched to a gene; V was cut back by 7 bases and J by 2 bases. Germline-derived CDR1 and CDR2 are SNHLY and FYNNEI. CDR3 length: 15 residues. This chain's CDR3 is CASTITGGIQETQYF. The CDR3 DNA follows: TGTGCCAGCACAATCACAGGGGGGATACAAGAGACCCAGTACTTC.

This chain links TRBV19 with TRBJ2-7; 11 bases agree with TRBD2. Trimming cost V 5 bases and J 2 bases; bases outside gene matches: 8. Germline-derived CDR1 and CDR2 are LNHDA and SQIVND (reference sequence). The CDR3 is 16 amino acids. CDR3 DNA sequence: TGTGCCAGTAGTTCCACGACTAGCGGGACCGCCTACGAGCAGTACTTC. Its translation is CASSSTTSGTAYEQYF. The full variable domain, with the rest looked up from reference TRBV19 and TRBJ2-7, is DGGITQSPKYLFRKEGQNVTLSCEQNLNHDAMYWYRQDPGQGLRLIYYSQIVNDFQKGDIAEGYSVSREKKESFPLTVTSAQKNPTAFYLCASSSTTSGTAYEQYFGPGTRLTVT.

The genes are TRBV2 and TRBJ2-1; TRBD2 matches at 9 bases. Per the germline V gene, CDR1 is SNHLY and CDR2 is FYNNEI. With 8 bases clipped from V and 3 bases from J, the junction kept 8 bases outside the gene matches. This CDR3 spans 15 amino acids. DNA for the CDR3: TGTGCCAGCGGGGTTAGCGGGAGAATCTACAATGAGCAGTTCTTC. Translation gives CASGVSGRIYNEQFF.

This chain uses TRBV19 with TRBJ2-7, with 7 bases that match TRBD1. CDR3 length: 16 residues. Germline V gene data show CDR1 as LNHDA and CDR2 as SQIVND (reference sequence). Losses at the gene ends were 7 bases for V and 5 bases for J; bases not matched to a gene: 17. CDR3 protein: CASTVDRKAPENEQYF. The CDR3 DNA follows: TGTGCCAGTACAGTGGACAGGAAAGCGCCGGAGAACGAGCAGTACTTC.

The V gene is TRBV5-1, the J gene TRBJ2-7; 8 bases are shared with TRBD2. This CDR3 spans 14 amino acids. From germline, CDR1 is SGHRS and CDR2 YFSETQ. Trimming removed 4 bases from V and 0 bases from J; junction bases left unmatched: 3. CDR3: CASSISGSSYEQYF. DNA of the CDR3: TGCGCCAGCAGCATAAGCGGGAGCTCCTACGAGCAGTACTTC.

This chain joins TRBV7-9 and TRBJ2-7; 13 nucleotides agree with TRBD2. The V and J ends lost 5 bases and 2 bases, in that order; junction bases with no gene match: 6. The CDR3 runs to 16 residues. CDR1 is SEHNR, CDR2 FQNEAQ, per germline (reference sequence). The CDR3 DNA sequence: TGTGCCAGCAGCCCCGGGACTAGCGGGACTACCTACGAGCAGTACTTC. Protein product: CASSPGTSGTTYEQYF.

The CDR3 region is CVRSLGSVAGEGTEAFF. The CDR3 region has the DNA TGTGTCAGAAGCTTAGGGTCGGTTGCAGGGGAAGGGACTGAAGCTTTCTTT. The V call is TRBV7-5, the J call TRBJ1-1; the D call in the table, TRBD1, was not verified against the DNA. TRBV7-5 is assigned pseudogene status. CDR3 length equals 17 residues.

This rearrangement joins TRBV2 to TRBJ1-2, with TRBD1 as a possible D gene (6 bases). Germline V gives CDR1 SNHLY, CDR2 FYNNEI. The length of the CDR3 is 15 residues. V lost 6 bases to trimming and J lost 2 bases, with 16 bases between them. DNA of the CDR3: TGTGCCAGCAGACACGACAGGAATATGAACTATGGCTACACCTTC. Translating gives CASRHDRNMNYGYTF.

This clone was detected only a few times. The rearrangement links TRBV2 to TRBJ1-5; the D gene is possibly TRBD1 (6 bases). This CDR3 region has 19 residues. Germline V gene sequence: CDR1 SNHLY, CDR2 FYNNEI. Trimming stripped 4 bases from V and 2 bases from J, with 24 bases between. In nucleotides, the CDR3 is TGTGCCAGCAGTGTACGACAGGCGCCCTTGGGAGGGGGCAATCAGCCCCAGCATTTT. This translates into CASSVRQAPLGGGNQPQHF.

The chain employs TRBV18 and TRBJ1-4, with D perhaps TRBD1 (6 bases). The CDR3 extends over 13 amino acids. Germline V gene lookup returns CDR1 KGHSH and CDR2 LQKENI. Trimming stripped 2 bases from V and 8 bases from J, with 9 bases between. The CDR3 DNA sequence: TGTGCCAGCTCACCAAGGACAGACGAAAAACTGTTTTTT. Translated, it gives CASSPRTDEKLFF.

This clone is a singleton in its sample. This CDR3 is also generated by other DNA sequences in the sample. This chain joins TRBV27 and TRBJ2-4; maybe TRBD1 (6 bases). The CDR3 is 13 residues long. V shed 6 bases and J shed 4 bases, with 10 bases lying between them. Germline V CDR1 and CDR2: MNHEY, SMNVEV (reference sequence). This CDR3 reads CASRFTGKNIQYF. As DNA, the CDR3 is TGTGCCAGCAGGTTCACAGGGAAAAACATTCAGTACTTC.

This rearrangement joins TRBV4-1 to TRBJ1-2; no reliable D call. V dropped 1 base and J dropped 3 bases, with 6 bases sitting between them. CDR1 and CDR2 (germline): MGHRA, YSYEKL. The CDR3 has 13 residues. Here the CDR3 reads CASSQGPDYGYTF. CDR3 DNA: TGCGCCAGCAGCCAAGGGCCCGACTATGGCTACACCTTC.

Only one count was recorded for this clone. This chain connects TRBV18 to TRBJ1-1, with 7 bases matching TRBD1. V shed 3 bases, J shed 1 base, and the junction held 5 bases outside the gene matches. The germline V gene has CDR1 KGHSH and CDR2 LQKENI. The CDR3 consists of 15 residues. The CDR3, as DNA: TGTGCCAGCTCACCCCGGGACAGCCCGAACACTGAAGCTTTCTTT. Encoded protein: CASSPRDSPNTEAFF.

This clone was seen more than once but under ten times. The genes are TRBV5-1 and TRBJ1-4; perhaps TRBD1 as D (5 bases). The CDR3 sequence is 15 residues long. Trimming took 4 bases from V and 7 from J, leaving 17 bases between them. The V gene's germline CDR1 is SGHRS and CDR2 YFSETQ. CDR3 DNA sequence: TGCGCCAGCAGCCCCGGAGGTGGGGGAGGTGAAAAACTGTTTTTT. It yields the protein CASSPGGGGGEKLFF.

V and J are TRBV6-6 and TRBJ2-7; 7 nucleotides agree with TRBD1. The CDR3 is 15 amino acids. Per the germline V gene, CDR1 is MNHNY and CDR2 is SVGAGI (reference sequence). The V gene end was trimmed by 5 bases and the J gene end by 5 bases; junction bases not matched to a gene: 12. CDR3 residues: CASSGGTATGHEQYF. The CDR3 DNA follows: TGTGCCAGCAGTGGTGGGACAGCGACAGGCCACGAGCAGTACTTC.

This CDR3 reads CASSVAYRDRRLNQPQHF. In DNA, the CDR3 is TGTGCCAGCAGCGTAGCGTATCGGGACAGACGGTTGAATCAGCCCCAGCATTTT. This chain joins TRBV9 and TRBJ1-5, with 7 positions matching TRBD1. With V trimmed by 0 bases and J by 4 bases, 13 bases remained unmatched. Germline lookup yields CDR1 SGDLS and CDR2 YYNGEE. CDR3 length equals 18 residues.

This rearrangement joins TRBV6-5 to TRBJ2-3, with D uncertain. Deletions cut 6 bases from V and 8 bases from J, with 12 bases between. Germline-derived CDR1 and CDR2 are MNHEY and SVGAGI. The length of the CDR3 is 12 residues. CDR3 in DNA: TGTGCCAGCAGCGGTGCGAGTTTTACGCAGTATTTT. Protein: CASSGASFTQYF.